This T cell receptor (beta chain) was sequenced during a study of T cells in localized non-small cell lung cancer. Libraries were prepared by immunoSEQ multiplex PCR; TCRdb keeps only in-frame clonotypes and omits some of them. The sample holds around 35,000 clones, around 93% seen once. CDR1 SGHRS and CDR2 YFSETQ come from the germline V gene. V lost 0 bases and J 3 bases, leaving 6 bases between the germline ends. This CDR3 is built from 13 residues. Comment on this clone: Its antigen remains unknown.

Study-wide findings and caveats: Among blood samples, higher T cell density accompanied longer overall survival. Adjacent lung was found to contain a median approximately 52 of the top 100 tumor clones.

This rearrangement joins TRBV5-1 to TRBJ1-1; perhaps TRBD1 as D (6 bases). This TCR came from a female donor older than 55 with stage II lung adenocarcinoma. The sequenced sample was peripheral blood mononuclear cells, obtained before any cancer treatment. CDR3 DNA sequence: TGCGCCAGCAGCTTGGACAGGGACACTGAAGCTTTCTTT. Translation gives CASSLDRDTEAFF. The variable domain in full, with the rest retrieved from reference TRBV5-1 and TRBJ1-1, is KAGVTQTPRYLIKTRGQQVTLSCSPISGHRSVSWYQQTPGQGLQFLFEYFSETQRNKGNFPGRFSGRQFSNSRSEMNVSTLELGDSALYLCASSLDRDTEAFFGQGTRLTVV.